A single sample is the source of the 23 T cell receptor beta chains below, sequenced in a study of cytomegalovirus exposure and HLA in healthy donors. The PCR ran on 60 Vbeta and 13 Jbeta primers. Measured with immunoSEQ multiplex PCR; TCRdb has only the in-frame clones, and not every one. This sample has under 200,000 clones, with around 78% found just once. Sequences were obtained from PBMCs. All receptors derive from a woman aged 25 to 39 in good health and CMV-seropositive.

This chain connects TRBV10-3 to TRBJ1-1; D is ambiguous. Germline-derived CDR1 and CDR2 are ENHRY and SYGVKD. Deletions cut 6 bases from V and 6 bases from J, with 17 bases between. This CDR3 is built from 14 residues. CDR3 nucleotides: TGTGCCATCAGAGTCCTACCAGAGGGCTCTGAAGCTTTCTTT. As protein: CAIRVLPEGSEAFF.

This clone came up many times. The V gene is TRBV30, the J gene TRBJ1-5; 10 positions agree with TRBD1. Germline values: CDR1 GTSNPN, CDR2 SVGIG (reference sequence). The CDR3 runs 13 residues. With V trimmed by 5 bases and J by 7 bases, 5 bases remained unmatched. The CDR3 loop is CAWDRGPAQPQHF. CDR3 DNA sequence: TGTGCCTGGGACAGGGGGCCGGCACAGCCCCAGCATTTT.

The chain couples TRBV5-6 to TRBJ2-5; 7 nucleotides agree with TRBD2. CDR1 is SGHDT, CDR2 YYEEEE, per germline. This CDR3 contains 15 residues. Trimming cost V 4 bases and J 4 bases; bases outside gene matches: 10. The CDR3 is CASSLGVGGGETQYF. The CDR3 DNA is TGTGCCAGCAGCCTTGGGGTGGGGGGGGGAGAGACCCAGTACTTC. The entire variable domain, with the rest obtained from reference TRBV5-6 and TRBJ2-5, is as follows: DAGVTQSPTHLIKTRGQQVTLRCSPKSGHDTVSWYQQALGQGPQFIFQYYEEEERQRGNFPDRFSGHQFPNYSSELNVNALLLGDSALYLCASSLGVGGGETQYFGPGTRLLVL.

The CDR3 spells CASSGDNTGNTIYF. CDR3 sequence (DNA): TGCGCCAGCAGTGGGGACAATACTGGAAACACCATATATTTT. This chain links TRBV5-1 with TRBJ1-3, with D tentatively TRBD1 (6 bases). The germline V and J ends were trimmed by 5 bases and 2 bases, with 11 bases remaining between them. The CDR3 has 14 residues. Germline CDR1 SGHRS, CDR2 YFSETQ.

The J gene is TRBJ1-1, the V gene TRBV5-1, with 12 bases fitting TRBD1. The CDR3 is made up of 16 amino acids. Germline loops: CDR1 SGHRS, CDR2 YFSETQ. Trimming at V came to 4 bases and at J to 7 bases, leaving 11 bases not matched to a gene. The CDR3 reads CASSTTGDRGPGEAFF. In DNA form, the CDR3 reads TGCGCCAGCAGCACCACGGGGGACAGGGGGCCGGGTGAAGCTTTCTTT.

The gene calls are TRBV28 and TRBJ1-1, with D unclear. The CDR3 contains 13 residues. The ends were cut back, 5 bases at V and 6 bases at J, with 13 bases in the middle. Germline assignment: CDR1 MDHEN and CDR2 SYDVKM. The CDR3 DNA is TGTGCCAGCAGTCCCCTACGAGCTTCTGAAGCTTTCTTT. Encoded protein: CASSPLRASEAFF.

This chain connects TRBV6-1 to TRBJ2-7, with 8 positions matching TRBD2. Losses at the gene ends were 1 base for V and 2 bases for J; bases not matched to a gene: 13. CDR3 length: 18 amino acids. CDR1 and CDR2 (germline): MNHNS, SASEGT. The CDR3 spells CASSEGATSGTRAYEQYF. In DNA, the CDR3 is TGTGCCAGCAGTGAAGGGGCCACTAGCGGCACGAGGGCCTACGAGCAGTACTTC.

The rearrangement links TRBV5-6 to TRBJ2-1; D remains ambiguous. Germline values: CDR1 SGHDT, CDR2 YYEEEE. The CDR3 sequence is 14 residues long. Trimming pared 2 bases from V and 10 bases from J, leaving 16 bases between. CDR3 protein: CASSFLPSTPEQFF. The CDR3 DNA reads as TGTGCCAGCAGCTTCCTGCCCTCGACTCCGGAGCAGTTCTTC. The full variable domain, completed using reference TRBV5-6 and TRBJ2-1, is DAGVTQSPTHLIKTRGQQVTLRCSPKSGHDTVSWYQQALGQGPQFIFQYYEEEERQRGNFPDRFSGHQFPNYSSELNVNALLLGDSALYLCASSFLPSTPEQFFGPGTRLTVL.

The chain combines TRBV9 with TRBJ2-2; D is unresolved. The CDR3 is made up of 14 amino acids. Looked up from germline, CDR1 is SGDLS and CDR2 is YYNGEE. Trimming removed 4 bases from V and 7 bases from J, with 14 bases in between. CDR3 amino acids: CASSPPGYGGELFF. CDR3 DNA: TGTGCCAGCAGCCCCCCCGGGTATGGCGGGGAGCTGTTTTTT.

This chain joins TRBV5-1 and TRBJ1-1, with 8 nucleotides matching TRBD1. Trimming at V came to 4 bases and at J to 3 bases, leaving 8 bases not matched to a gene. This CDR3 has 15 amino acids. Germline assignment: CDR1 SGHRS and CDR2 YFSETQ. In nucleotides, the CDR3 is TGCGCCAGCAGCCAAGAGACAGGGGCGGACACTGAAGCTTTCTTT. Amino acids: CASSQETGADTEAFF.

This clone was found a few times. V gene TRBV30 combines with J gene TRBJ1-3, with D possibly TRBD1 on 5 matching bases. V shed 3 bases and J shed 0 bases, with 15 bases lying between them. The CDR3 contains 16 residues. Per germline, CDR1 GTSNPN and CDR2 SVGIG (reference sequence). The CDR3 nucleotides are TGTGCCTGGAGATCGAGAGGAGGGGACTCTGGAAACACCATATATTTT. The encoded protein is CAWRSRGGDSGNTIYF.

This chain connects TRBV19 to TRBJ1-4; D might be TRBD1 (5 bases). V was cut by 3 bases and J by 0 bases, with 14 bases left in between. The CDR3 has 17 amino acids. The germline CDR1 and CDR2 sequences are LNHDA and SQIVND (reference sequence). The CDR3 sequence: CASSIHNPGTTNEKLFF. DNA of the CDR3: TGTGCCAGTAGTATCCACAACCCAGGGACAACTAATGAAAAACTGTTTTTT.

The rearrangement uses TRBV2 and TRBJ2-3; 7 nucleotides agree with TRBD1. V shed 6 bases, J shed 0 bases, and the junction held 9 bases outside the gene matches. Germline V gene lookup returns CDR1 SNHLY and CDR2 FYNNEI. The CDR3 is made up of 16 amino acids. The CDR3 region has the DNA TGTGCCAGCAGGGTCCTACAGGGGTCTAGCACAGATACGCAGTATTTT. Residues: CASRVLQGSSTDTQYF.

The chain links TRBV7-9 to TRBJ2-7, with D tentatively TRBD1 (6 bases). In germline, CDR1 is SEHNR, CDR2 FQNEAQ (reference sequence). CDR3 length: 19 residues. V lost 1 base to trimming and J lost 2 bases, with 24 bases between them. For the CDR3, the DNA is TGTGCCAGCAGCTTAGTGCAGGATAAGATGGACAGCATCCCCTACGAGCAGTACTTC. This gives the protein CASSLVQDKMDSIPYEQYF.

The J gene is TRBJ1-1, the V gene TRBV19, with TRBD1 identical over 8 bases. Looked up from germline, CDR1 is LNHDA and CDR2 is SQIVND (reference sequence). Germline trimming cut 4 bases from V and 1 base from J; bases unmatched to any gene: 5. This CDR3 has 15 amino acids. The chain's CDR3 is CASSRTGSGNTEAFF. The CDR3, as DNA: TGTGCCAGTAGTAGGACAGGGTCGGGGAACACTGAAGCTTTCTTT. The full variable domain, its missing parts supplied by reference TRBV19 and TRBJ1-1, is DGGITQSPKYLFRKEGQNVTLSCEQNLNHDAMYWYRQDPGQGLRLIYYSQIVNDFQKGDIAEGYSVSREKKESFPLTVTSAQKNPTAFYLCASSRTGSGNTEAFFGQGTRLTVV.

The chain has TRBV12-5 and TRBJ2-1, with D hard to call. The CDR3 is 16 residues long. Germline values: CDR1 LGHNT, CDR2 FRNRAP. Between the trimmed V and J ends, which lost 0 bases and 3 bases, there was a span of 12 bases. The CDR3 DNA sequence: TGTGCTAGTGGTTTGGTACTGGCGGTGGACTACAATGAGCAGTTCTTC. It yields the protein CASGLVLAVDYNEQFF.

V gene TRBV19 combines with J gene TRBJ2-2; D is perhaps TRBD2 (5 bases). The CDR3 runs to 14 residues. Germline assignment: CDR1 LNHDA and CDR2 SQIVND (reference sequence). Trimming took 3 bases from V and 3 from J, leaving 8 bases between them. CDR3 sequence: CASSMRAYTGELFF. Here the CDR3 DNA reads TGTGCCAGTAGTATGCGGGCGTACACCGGGGAGCTGTTTTTT.

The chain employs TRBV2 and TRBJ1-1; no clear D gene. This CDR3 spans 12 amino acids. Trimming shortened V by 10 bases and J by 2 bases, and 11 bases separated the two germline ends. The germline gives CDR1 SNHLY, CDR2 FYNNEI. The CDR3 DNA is TGTGCCACGGGTCCTGCTAACACTGAAGCTTTCTTT. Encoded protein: CATGPANTEAFF.

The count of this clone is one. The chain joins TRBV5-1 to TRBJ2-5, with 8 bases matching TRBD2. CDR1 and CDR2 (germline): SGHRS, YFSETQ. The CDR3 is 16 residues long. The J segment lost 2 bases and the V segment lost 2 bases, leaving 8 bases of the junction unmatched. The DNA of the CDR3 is TGCGCCAGCAGCTTAATGGCGCGGGGGGATCAAGAGACCCAGTACTTC. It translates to CASSLMARGDQETQYF.

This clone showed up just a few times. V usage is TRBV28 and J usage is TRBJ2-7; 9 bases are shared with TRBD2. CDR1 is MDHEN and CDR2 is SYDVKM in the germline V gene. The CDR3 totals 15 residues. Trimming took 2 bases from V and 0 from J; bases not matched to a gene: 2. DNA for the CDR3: TGTGCCAGCAGTTTAACTAGCGGGTTCTCCTACGAGCAGTACTTC. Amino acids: CASSLTSGFSYEQYF.

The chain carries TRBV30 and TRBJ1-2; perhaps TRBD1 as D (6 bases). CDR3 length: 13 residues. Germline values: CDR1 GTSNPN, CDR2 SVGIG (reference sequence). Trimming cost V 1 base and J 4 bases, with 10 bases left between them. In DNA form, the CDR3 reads TGTGCCTGGAGTGCAGGACAGACCTATGGCTACACCTTC. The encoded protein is CAWSAGQTYGYTF.

CDR3 region: CASQSGVSTDTQYF. In DNA, the CDR3 is TGTGCCAGCCAATCTGGAGTTAGCACAGATACGCAGTATTTT. The gene calls are TRBV6-5 and TRBJ2-3; D unclear. The CDR3 contains 14 residues. CDR1 and CDR2 from the germline V gene are MNHEY and SVGAGI. V shed 8 bases and J shed 0 bases, with 12 bases lying between them.

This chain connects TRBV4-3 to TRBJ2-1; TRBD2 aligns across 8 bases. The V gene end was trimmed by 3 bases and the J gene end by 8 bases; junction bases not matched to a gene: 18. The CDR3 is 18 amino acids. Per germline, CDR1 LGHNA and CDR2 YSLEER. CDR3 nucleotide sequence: TGCGCCAGCAGCCACCGCTTGCCCGGGGCGGGAGGTGTGGATGAGCAGTTCTTC. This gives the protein CASSHRLPGAGGVDEQFF.